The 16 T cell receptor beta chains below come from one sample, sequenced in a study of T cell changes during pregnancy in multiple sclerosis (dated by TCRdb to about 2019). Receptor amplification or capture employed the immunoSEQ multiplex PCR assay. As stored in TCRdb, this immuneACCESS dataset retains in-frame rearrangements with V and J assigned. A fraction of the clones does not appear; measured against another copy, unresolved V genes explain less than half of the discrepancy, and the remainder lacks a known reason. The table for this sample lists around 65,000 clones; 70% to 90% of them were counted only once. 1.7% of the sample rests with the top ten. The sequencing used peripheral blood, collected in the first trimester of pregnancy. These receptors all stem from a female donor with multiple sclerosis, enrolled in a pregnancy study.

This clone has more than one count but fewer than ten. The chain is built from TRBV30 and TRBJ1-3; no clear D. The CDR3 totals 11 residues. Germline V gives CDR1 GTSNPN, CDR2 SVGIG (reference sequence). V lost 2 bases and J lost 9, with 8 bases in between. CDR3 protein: CAWSWEATIYF. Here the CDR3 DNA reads TGTGCCTGGAGTTGGGAGGCCACCATATATTTT.

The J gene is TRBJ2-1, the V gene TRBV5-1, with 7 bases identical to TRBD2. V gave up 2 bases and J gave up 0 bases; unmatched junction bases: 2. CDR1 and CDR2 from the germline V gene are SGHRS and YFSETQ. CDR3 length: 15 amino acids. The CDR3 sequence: CASSFSSGSYNEQFF. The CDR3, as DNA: TGCGCCAGCAGCTTTTCTAGCGGCTCCTACAATGAGCAGTTCTTC. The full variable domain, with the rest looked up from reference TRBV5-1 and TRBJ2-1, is KAGVTQTPRYLIKTRGQQVTLSCSPISGHRSVSWYQQTPGQGLQFLFEYFSETQRNKGNFPGRFSGRQFSNSRSEMNVSTLELGDSALYLCASSFSSGSYNEQFFGPGTRLTVL.

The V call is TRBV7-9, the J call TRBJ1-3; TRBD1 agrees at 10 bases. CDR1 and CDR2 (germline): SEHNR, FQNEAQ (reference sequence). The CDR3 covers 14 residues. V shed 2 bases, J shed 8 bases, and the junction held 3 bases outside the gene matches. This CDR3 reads CASSLRDRGDTIYF. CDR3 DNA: TGTGCCAGCAGCTTACGGGACAGGGGAGACACCATATATTTT.

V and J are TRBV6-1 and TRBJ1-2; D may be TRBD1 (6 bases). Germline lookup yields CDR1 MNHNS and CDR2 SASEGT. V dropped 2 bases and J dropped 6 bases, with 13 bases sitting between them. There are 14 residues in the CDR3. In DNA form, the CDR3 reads TGTGCCAGCAGTGAACCTAACAGGGTCGATGGCTACACCTTC. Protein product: CASSEPNRVDGYTF.

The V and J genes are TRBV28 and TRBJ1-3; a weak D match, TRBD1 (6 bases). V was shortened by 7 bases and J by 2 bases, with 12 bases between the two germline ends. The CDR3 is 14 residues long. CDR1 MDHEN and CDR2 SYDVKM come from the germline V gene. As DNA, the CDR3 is TGTGCCAGCACCCTAGGGGGGGCTGGAAACACCATATATTTT. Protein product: CASTLGGAGNTIYF.

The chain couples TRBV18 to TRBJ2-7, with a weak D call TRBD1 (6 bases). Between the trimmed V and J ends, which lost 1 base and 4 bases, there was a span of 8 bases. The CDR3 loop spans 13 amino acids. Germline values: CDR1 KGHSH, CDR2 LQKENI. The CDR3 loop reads CASSPQGEYEQYF. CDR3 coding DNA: TGTGCCAGCTCACCACAGGGGGAGTACGAGCAGTACTTC.

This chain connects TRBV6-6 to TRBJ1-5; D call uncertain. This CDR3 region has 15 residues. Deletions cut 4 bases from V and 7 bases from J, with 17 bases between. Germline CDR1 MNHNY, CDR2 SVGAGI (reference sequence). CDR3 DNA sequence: TGTGCCAGCAGTTCGATTGGAAAAGCGGAACAGCCCCAGCATTTT. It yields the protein CASSSIGKAEQPQHF.

In nucleotides, the CDR3 is TGTGCCAGCAGAAGGGACTTAACAGATACGCAGTATTTT. Amino acid sequence: CASRRDLTDTQYF. The chain joins TRBV28 to TRBJ2-3, with a tentative D call TRBD2 (6 bases). Trimming removed 6 bases at V and 3 bases at J, with 10 bases between. CDR1 and CDR2 (germline): MDHEN, SYDVKM. The CDR3 consists of 13 residues.

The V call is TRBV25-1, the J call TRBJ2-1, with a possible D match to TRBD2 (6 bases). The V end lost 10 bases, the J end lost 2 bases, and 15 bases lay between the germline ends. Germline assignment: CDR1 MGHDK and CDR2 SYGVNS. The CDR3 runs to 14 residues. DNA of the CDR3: TGTGCCATCCGTTCGGGACTTCCCTACAATGAGCAGTTCTTC. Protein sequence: CAIRSGLPYNEQFF.

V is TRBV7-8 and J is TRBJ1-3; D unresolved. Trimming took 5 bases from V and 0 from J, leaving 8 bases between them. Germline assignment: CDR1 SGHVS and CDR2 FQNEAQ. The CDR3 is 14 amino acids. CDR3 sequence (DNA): TGTGCCAGCAGCCGCAGTTTCTCTGGAAACACCATATATTTT. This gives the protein CASSRSFSGNTIYF. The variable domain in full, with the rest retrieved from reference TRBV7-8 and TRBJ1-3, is GAGVSQSPRYKVAKRGQDVALRCDPISGHVSLFWYQQALGQGPEFLTYFQNEAQLDKSGLPSDRFFAERPEGSVSTLKIQRTQQEDSAVYLCASSRSFSGNTIYFGEGSWLTVV.

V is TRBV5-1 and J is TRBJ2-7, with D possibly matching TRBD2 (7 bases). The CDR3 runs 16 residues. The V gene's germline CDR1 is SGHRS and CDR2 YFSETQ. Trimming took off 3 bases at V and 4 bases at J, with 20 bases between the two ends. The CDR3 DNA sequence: TGCGCCAGCAGCTCTGAAGAGGGGGGGGCGAAGTACGAGCAGTACTTC. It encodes CASSSEEGGAKYEQYF.

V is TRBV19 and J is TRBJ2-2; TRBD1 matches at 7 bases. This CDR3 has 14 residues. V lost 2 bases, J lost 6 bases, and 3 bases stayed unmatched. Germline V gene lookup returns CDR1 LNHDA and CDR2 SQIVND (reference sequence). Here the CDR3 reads CASSIQGESGELFF. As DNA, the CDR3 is TGTGCCAGTAGTATACAGGGGGAATCCGGGGAGCTGTTTTTT.

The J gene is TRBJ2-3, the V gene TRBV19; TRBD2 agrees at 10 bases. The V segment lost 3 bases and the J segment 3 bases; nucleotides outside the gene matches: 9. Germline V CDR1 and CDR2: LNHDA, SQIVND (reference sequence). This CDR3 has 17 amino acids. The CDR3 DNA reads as TGTGCCAGTAGTATCGAGGGCCTAGCGGGAGAGACAGATACGCAGTATTTT. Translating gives CASSIEGLAGETDTQYF.

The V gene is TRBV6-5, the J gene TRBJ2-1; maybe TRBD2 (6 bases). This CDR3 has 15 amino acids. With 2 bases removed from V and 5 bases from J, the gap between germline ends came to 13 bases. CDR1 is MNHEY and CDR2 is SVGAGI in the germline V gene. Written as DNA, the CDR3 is TGTGCCAGCAGTTACCCGGGACTTTGGGACAATGAGCAGTTCTTC. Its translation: CASSYPGLWDNEQFF.

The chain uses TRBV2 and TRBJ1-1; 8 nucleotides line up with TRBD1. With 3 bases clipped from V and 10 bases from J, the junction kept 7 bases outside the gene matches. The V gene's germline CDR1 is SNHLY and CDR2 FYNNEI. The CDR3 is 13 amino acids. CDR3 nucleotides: TGTGCCAGCAGTGAGCGCGGACAGGGTCGAGCTTTCTTT. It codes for CASSERGQGRAFF. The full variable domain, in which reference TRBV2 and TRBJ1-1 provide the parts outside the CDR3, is EPEVTQTPSHQVTQMGQEVILRCVPISNHLYFYWYRQILGQKVEFLVSFYNNEISEKSEIFDDQFSVERPDGSNFTLKIRSTKLEDSAMYFCASSERGQGRAFFGQGTRLTVV.

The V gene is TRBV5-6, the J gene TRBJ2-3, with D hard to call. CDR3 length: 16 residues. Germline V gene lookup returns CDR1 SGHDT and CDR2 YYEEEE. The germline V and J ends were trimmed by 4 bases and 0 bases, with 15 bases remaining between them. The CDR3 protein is CASSLEIDASTDTQYF. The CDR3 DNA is TGTGCCAGCAGCCTGGAGATAGATGCTAGCACAGATACGCAGTATTTT.